This entry features one T cell receptor (beta chain) sequence. Germline CDR1 reads DFQATT; CDR2 reads SNEGSKA (reference sequence). CDR3 length: 11 residues. With 3 bases removed from V and 2 bases from J, the gap between germline ends came to 5 bases. The data were obtained in a study of cytomegalovirus exposure and HLA in healthy donors. PCR employed 60 Vbeta and 13 Jbeta primers. Produced via immunoSEQ multiplex PCR; TCRdb's table is partial and in-frame only. Of 100,000 or so clones listed, around 82% are singletons. The rearrangement links TRBV20-1 to TRBJ2-7; D uncertain. Source material: PBMCs. The TCR originated in a woman in her fifties or sixties in good health and CMV-seropositive. The CDR3 reads CSASTAYEQYF. The CDR3 DNA reads TGCAGTGCTAGTACAGCCTACGAGCAGTACTTC.